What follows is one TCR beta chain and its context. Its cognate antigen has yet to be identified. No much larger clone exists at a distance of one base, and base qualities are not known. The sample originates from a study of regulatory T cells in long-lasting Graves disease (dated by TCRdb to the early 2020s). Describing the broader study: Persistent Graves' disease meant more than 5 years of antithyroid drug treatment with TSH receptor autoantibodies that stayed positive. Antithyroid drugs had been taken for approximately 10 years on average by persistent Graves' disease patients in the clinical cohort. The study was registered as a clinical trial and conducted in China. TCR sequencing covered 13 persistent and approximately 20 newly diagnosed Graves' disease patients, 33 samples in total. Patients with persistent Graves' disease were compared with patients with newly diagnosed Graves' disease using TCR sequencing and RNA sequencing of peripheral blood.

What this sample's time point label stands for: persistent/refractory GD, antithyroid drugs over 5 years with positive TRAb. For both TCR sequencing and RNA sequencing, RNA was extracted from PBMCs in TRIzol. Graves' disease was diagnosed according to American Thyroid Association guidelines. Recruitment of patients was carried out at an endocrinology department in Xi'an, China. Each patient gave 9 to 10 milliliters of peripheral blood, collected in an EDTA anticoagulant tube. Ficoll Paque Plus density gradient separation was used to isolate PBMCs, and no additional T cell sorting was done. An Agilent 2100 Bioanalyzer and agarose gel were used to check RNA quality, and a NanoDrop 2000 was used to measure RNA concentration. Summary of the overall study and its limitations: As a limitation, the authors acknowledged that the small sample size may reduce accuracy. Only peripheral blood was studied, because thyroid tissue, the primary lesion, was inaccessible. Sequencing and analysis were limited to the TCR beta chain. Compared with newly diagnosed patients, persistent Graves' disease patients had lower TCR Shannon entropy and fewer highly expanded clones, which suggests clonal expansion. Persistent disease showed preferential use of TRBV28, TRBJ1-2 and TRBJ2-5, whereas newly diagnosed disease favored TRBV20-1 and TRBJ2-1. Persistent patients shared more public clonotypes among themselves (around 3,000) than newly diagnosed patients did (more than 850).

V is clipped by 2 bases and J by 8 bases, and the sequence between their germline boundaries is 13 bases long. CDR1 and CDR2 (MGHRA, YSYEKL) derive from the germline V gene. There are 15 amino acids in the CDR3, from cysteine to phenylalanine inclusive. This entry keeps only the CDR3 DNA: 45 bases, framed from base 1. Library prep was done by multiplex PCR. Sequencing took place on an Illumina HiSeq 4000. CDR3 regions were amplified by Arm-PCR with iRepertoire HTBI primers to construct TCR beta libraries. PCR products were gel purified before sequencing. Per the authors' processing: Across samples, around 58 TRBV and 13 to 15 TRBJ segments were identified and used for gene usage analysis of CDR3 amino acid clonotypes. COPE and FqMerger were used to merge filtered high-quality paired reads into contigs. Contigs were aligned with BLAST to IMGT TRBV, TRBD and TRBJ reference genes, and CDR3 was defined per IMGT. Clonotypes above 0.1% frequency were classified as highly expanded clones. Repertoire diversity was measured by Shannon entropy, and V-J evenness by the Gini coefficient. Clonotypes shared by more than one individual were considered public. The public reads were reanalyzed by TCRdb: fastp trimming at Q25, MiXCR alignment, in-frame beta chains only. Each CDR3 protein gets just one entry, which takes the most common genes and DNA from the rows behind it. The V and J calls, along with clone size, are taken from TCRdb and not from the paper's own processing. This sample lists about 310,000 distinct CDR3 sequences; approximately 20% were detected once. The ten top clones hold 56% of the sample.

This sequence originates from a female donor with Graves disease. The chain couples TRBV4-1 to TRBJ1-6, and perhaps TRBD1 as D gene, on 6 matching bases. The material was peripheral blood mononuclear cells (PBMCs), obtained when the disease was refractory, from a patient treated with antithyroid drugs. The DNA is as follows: TGCGCCAGCAGCCAATATCGGCAGGGGTATTCACCCCTCCACTTT. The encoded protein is CASSQYRQGYSPLHF.